The 13 T cell receptor beta chains reported below all come from one sample, sequenced in a study of memory CD4+ T cells and cytomegalovirus serostatus. Single viable CD3+CD4+CD8-CD45RO+ cells were sorted as the memory CD4+ T cells. TCRdb's copy holds only in-frame clones and misses some; the assay was immunoSEQ multiplex PCR. The sample yields 50,000 to 65,000 clones, about 73% seen once. Source material: memory CD4+ T cells from blood. The source is an adult in good health and CMV-seropositive.

In this sample, this clone turned up a few times. CDR3 sequence (DNA): TGTGCCAGCAGTTTATTACCCGACAGGGGCGGAGGCTACACCTTC. Translated, it gives CASSLLPDRGGGYTF. J is TRBJ1-2 and V is TRBV27, with 8 positions matching TRBD1. CDR1 and CDR2 (germline): MNHEY, SMNVEV (reference sequence). With V trimmed by 1 base and J by 8 bases, 9 bases remained unmatched. This CDR3 contains 15 residues.

This clone was detected only once. The chain carries TRBV5-1 and TRBJ2-3; the D gene is possibly TRBD1 (5 bases). Germline-derived CDR1 and CDR2 are SGHRS and YFSETQ. V dropped 0 bases and J dropped 2 bases, with 7 bases sitting between them. The CDR3 contains 14 residues. This CDR3 reads CASSLGGHTDTQYF. The DNA for the CDR3 is TGCGCCAGCAGCTTGGGCGGACACACAGATACGCAGTATTTT.

The V call is TRBV30, the J call TRBJ1-2; 7 bases match TRBD1. V shed 5 bases and J 3 bases; nucleotides not matched to a gene: 3. CDR1 is GTSNPN, CDR2 SVGIG, per germline (reference sequence). CDR3 length equals 12 residues. The CDR3 reads CAWGTGDYGYTF. The CDR3 bases are TGTGCCTGGGGTACAGGGGACTATGGCTACACCTTC.

J is TRBJ2-1 and V is TRBV30, with D tentatively TRBD2 (5 bases). V lost 2 bases to trimming and J lost 13 bases, with 24 bases between them. Germline V gene lookup returns CDR1 GTSNPN and CDR2 SVGIG (reference sequence). CDR3 size: 15 residues. The CDR3 here is CAWSFFSAQNTYQFF. The DNA of the CDR3 is TGTGCCTGGAGTTTCTTTAGCGCGCAGAACACCTACCAGTTCTTC.

The chain uses TRBV5-4 and TRBJ2-1; 8 positions agree with TRBD1. V shed 5 bases, J shed 8 bases, and the junction held 12 bases outside the gene matches. The CDR3 contains 15 residues. The V gene's germline CDR1 is SGHNT and CDR2 YYREEE (reference sequence). The CDR3 is CASSTLTGTGDEQFF. Written as DNA, the CDR3 is TGTGCCAGCAGTACCCTTACCGGGACAGGAGATGAGCAGTTCTTC.

The chain employs TRBV7-9 and TRBJ2-3; D uncertain. This CDR3 is built from 13 residues. Trimming left V 3 bases short and J 6 bases short, with 10 bases between. CDR1 and CDR2 from the germline V gene are SEHNR and FQNEAQ (reference sequence). The CDR3 DNA is TGTGCCAGCAGCTTCTTCAGTGGGGATACGCAGTATTTT. This codes for CASSFFSGDTQYF.

With respect to this clone: The same CDR3 is also encoded by other DNA sequences in this sample. This sequence joins TRBV11-2 and TRBJ2-2; no definite D call. The CDR3 has 13 amino acids. CDR1 and CDR2 from the germline V gene are SGHAT and FQNNGV. V lost 1 base and J lost 7, with 7 bases in between. The CDR3 reads CASSLVRGGELFF. As DNA, the CDR3 is TGTGCCAGCAGCTTAGTACGCGGCGGGGAGCTGTTTTTT.

This chain uses TRBV9 with TRBJ2-5; 8 positions agree with TRBD1. The CDR3 covers 18 residues. Trimming cost V 0 bases and J 2 bases; bases outside gene matches: 12. Germline V gene sequence: CDR1 SGDLS, CDR2 YYNGEE. The CDR3: CASSVGGQGHGGQETQYF. CDR3 DNA: TGTGCCAGCAGCGTAGGAGGACAGGGCCATGGGGGTCAAGAGACCCAGTACTTC.

The chain couples TRBV28 to TRBJ1-1; unclear D gene. The V end lost 1 base, the J end lost 7 bases, and 7 bases lay between the germline ends. The CDR3 extends over 12 amino acids. Germline CDR1 and CDR2: MDHEN and SYDVKM. In nucleotides, the CDR3 is TGTGCCAGCAGTTTATTCGGTGGTGAAGCTTTCTTT. Amino acid sequence: CASSLFGGEAFF. Filled out from reference TRBV28 and TRBJ1-1, the complete variable domain reads DVKVTQSSRYLVKRTGEKVFLECVQDMDHENMFWYRQDPGLGLRLIYFSYDVKMKEKGDIPEGYSVSREKKERFSLILESASTNQTSMYLCASSLFGGEAFFGQGTRLTVV.

The chain carries TRBV6-5 and TRBJ2-2; unclear D gene. Germline CDR1 MNHEY, CDR2 SVGAGI. This CDR3 contains 13 residues. V shed 5 bases and J shed 7 bases, with 11 bases lying between them. CDR3 region: CASSVLIGGELFF. DNA of the CDR3: TGTGCCAGCAGTGTCCTTATCGGCGGGGAGCTGTTTTTT.

This rearrangement joins TRBV5-5 to TRBJ2-7; the match to TRBD1 covers 8 bases. Per germline, CDR1 SGHKS and CDR2 YYEKEE (reference sequence). CDR3 length: 14 residues. Unmatched junction bases numbered 18, after V lost 7 bases and J lost 12 bases. CDR3 coding DNA: TGTGCCAGCGGACCCGCCCAGGACAGGGAATGCCGGTACGTC. Translation gives CASGPAQDRECRYV.

This chain connects TRBV5-1 to TRBJ2-1; 8 nucleotides agree with TRBD2. V gave up 6 bases and J gave up 9 bases; unmatched junction bases: 8. This CDR3 contains 13 residues. Germline V gene sequence: CDR1 SGHRS, CDR2 YFSETQ. DNA of the CDR3: TGCGCCAGCATGCTCACTAGCGGCCTTGAGCAGTTCTTC. This translates into CASMLTSGLEQFF.

V usage is TRBV18 and J usage is TRBJ1-1, with D unresolved. The CDR3 has 17 amino acids. CDR1 is KGHSH and CDR2 is LQKENI in the germline V gene. The ends were cut back, 3 bases at V and 0 bases at J, with 17 bases in the middle. DNA of the CDR3: TGTGCCAGCTCACCCAATGCTATGGGCCTTATGAACACTGAAGCTTTCTTT. This encodes CASSPNAMGLMNTEAFF.